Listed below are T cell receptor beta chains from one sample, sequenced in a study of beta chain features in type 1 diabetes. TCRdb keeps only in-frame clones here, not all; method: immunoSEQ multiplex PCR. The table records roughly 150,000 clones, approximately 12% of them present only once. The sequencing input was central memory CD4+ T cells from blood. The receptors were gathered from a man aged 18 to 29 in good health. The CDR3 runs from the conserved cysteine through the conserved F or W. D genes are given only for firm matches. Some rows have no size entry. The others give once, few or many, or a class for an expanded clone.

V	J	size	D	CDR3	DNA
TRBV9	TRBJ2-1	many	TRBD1	CASSDWDRAPYNEQFF	TGTGCCAGCAGCGACTGGGACAGGGCCCCCTACAATGAGCAGTTCTTC
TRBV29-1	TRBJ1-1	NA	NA	CSVVKGNTEAFF	TGCAGCGTTGTCAAGGGGAACACTGAAGCTTTCTTT
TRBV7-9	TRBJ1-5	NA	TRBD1	CASSLATGAGQPQHF	TGTGCCAGCAGCTTAGCGACAGGGGCGGGCCAGCCCCAGCATTTT
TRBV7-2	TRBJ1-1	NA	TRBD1	CASSLGTGNTEAFF	TGTGCCAGCAGCTTGGGGACAGGAAACACTGAAGCTTTCTTT
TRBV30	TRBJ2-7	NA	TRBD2	CAWSPLAGGTYEQYF	TGTGCCTGGAGTCCTCTAGCGGGGGGCACCTACGAGCAGTACTTC
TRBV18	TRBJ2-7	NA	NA	CASSPGGTEQYF	TGTGCCAGCTCACCAGGGGGAACCGAGCAGTACTTC
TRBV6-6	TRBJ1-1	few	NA	CASWREGRLEAFF	TGTGCCAGTTGGAGGGAGGGGAGACTTGAAGCTTTCTTT
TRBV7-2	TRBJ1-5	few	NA	CASSFQVTNQPQHF	TGTGCCAGCAGCTTTCAGGTGACCAATCAGCCCCAGCATTTT
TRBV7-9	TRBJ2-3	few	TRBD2	CASSFLAGGTDTQYF	TGTGCCAGCAGCTTTTTAGCGGGCGGGACAGATACGCAGTATTTT
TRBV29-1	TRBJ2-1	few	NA	CSVTISYNEQFF	TGCAGCGTAACTATAAGTTACAATGAGCAGTTCTTC
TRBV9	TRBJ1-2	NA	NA	CASSVHDSRNYGYTF	TGTGCCAGCAGCGTACACGACAGTAGGAACTATGGCTACACCTTC
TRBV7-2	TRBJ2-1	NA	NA	CASSLSPFRGASYNEQFF	TGTGCCAGCAGCTTATCCCCTTTCAGGGGTGCTTCCTACAATGAGCAGTTCTTC
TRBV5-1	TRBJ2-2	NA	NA	CASSLKTGGVTGELFF	TGCGCCAGCAGCTTGAAAACCGGGGGAGTCACCGGGGAGCTGTTTTTT
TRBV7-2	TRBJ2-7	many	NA	CASSLEGRYEQYF	TGTGCCAGCAGCTTAGAAGGCCGTTACGAGCAGTACTTC
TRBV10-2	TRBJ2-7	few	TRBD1	CASRGGQASSYEQYF	TGCGCCAGCAGAGGAGGACAGGCAAGCTCCTACGAGCAGTACTTC
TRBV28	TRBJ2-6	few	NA	CATKTGMVAGANVLTF	TGTGCCACCAAAACAGGGATGGTTGCTGGGGCCAACGTCCTGACTTTC
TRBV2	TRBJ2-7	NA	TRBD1	CASSDPGQGFYEQYF	TGTGCCAGCAGCGACCCGGGACAGGGCTTCTACGAGCAGTACTTC
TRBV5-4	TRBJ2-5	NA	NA	CASSTIVGQETQYF	TGTGCCAGCAGTACGATAGTGGGACAAGAGACCCAGTACTTC
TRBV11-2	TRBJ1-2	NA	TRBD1	CASSSGQGWNYGYTF	TGTGCCAGCAGCTCGGGACAGGGATGGAACTATGGCTACACCTTC
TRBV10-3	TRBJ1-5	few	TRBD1	CAIRPTGDHNQPQHF	TGTGCCATCAGACCTACAGGGGACCACAATCAGCCCCAGCATTTT
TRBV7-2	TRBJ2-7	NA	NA	CASSAGHVAEQYF	TGTGCCAGCAGCGCGGGACACGTTGCTGAGCAGTACTTC
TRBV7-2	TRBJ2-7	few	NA	CASSLQVSSYEQYF	TGTGCCAGCAGCTTACAGGTTTCCTCCTACGAGCAGTACTTC
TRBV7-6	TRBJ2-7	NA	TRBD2	CASSKTSGSEYEQYF	TGTGCCAGCAGCAAAACTAGCGGGAGTGAGTACGAGCAGTACTTC
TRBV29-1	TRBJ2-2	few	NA	CSVVGGQSRPGGTGELFF	TGCAGCGTTGTGGGGGGACAGAGCCGACCCGGGGGCACCGGGGAGCTGTTTTTT
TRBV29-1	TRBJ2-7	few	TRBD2	CSVLSGLADYEQYF	TGCAGCGTTTTGTCCGGACTAGCGGACTACGAGCAGTACTTC
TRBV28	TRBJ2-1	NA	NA	CASCIQGGEQFF	TGTGCCAGCTGTATTCAGGGAGGCGAGCAGTTCTTC